The T cell receptor beta chain under discussion was sequenced for a study of blood T cell repertoires in COVID-19. Study context: Researchers got acute and convalescent COVID-19 samples from the United States, Italy and Spain. PBMCs, B-cell-depleted T cells, or T cells provided the cDNA or gDNA that made up the material.

The repertoire was sequenced with immunoSEQ multiplex PCR; TCRdb's copy has only in-frame clones and lacks some. The sample contains approximately 12,000 clones, 82% of which appear only once. The germline gives CDR1 SGHDT, CDR2 YYEEEE. V dropped 5 bases and J dropped 5; count of bases not matched to a gene: 8. CDR3 length: 14 residues. The material sequenced was peripheral blood. The J gene is TRBJ2-5, the V gene TRBV5-6; 8 nucleotides line up with TRBD2. The source is a human donor in a cohort sampled during active COVID-19. The CDR3 protein is CASSLAGFGETQYF. The CDR3, as DNA: TGTGCCAGCAGTTTAGCGGGGTTCGGCGAGACCCAGTACTTC.